A selection of T cell receptor beta chains follows, all from one sample in a study of OX40 agonist ivuxolimab in advanced cancers. This table comes from immunoSEQ multiplex PCR, and its TCRdb copy is limited to in-frame clones, with some not included. Among approximately 70,000 clones listed, roughly 80% were seen once. Material: CD4+ or CD8+ T cells sorted from blood, obtained in a trial of the OX40 agonist ivuxolimab. Receptors were obtained from an adult with an advanced solid tumor such as melanoma, head and neck, liver or kidney cancer. CDR3s include the opening cysteine and the closing phenylalanine or tryptophan. D genes are given only for firm matches. A row's size may be missing; if present it is once, few, many or a size class.

J gene	D gene	V gene	clone size	CDR3 protein	CDR3 DNA
TRBJ1-2	-	TRBV19	-	CASSQRVYGYTF	TGTGCCAGTAGTCAGCGGGTCTATGGCTACACCTTC
TRBJ2-2	-	TRBV18	once	CASSPKVTGELFF	TGTGCCAGCTCACCCAAGGTCACCGGGGAGCTGTTTTTT
TRBJ2-5	-	TRBV19	-	CASSNAGAETQYF	TGTGCCAGTAGTAACGCAGGGGCAGAGACCCAGTACTTC
TRBJ2-4	-	TRBV7-2	-	CASSYRGSKNIQYF	TGTGCCAGCAGCTATAGGGGATCCAAAAACATTCAGTACTTC
TRBJ1-5	-	TRBV5-1	few	CASSLVGDQPQHF	TGCGCCAGCAGCTTGGTTGGGGACCAGCCCCAGCATTTT
TRBJ2-1	-	TRBV7-6	-	CASSLEAEQFF	TGTGCCAGCAGTCTAGAGGCTGAGCAGTTCTTC
TRBJ1-4	-	TRBV6-5	-	CASSYSIQLNEKLFF	TGTGCCAGCAGTTACTCGATACAGCTTAATGAAAAACTGTTTTTT
TRBJ2-7	TRBD1	TRBV7-8	-	CASSLATGGHYEQYF	TGTGCCAGCAGCTTAGCGACAGGGGGCCACTACGAGCAGTACTTC
TRBJ2-2	TRBD2	TRBV11-2	-	CASSWRRGLAGRSTGELFF	TGTGCCAGCAGCTGGAGGCGGGGACTAGCGGGACGATCTACCGGGGAGCTGTTTTTT
TRBJ2-7	TRBD1	TRBV28	-	CASSRTGPNEQYF	TGTGCCAGCAGCCGGACAGGGCCAAACGAGCAGTACTTC
TRBJ2-1	-	TRBV27	-	CASSLSSPRAYNEQFF	TGTGCCAGCAGTTTATCTTCCCCGCGGGCCTACAATGAGCAGTTCTTC
TRBJ1-5	-	TRBV23-1	-	CASSQSLGRGNQPQHF	TGCGCCAGCAGTCAATCCTTAGGGAGGGGGAATCAGCCCCAGCATTTT
TRBJ2-5	-	TRBV4-1	-	CASSQIPGRKQETQYF	TGCGCCAGCAGCCAGATTCCGGGACGGAAGCAAGAGACCCAGTACTTC
TRBJ2-3	TRBD2	TRBV10-3	-	CAIGSGGPSTDTQYF	TGTGCCATCGGTAGCGGGGGGCCTAGCACAGATACGCAGTATTTT
TRBJ2-1	TRBD2	TRBV27	-	CASSTGTSGYNEQFF	TGTGCCAGCAGCACCGGGACTAGCGGCTACAATGAGCAGTTCTTC
TRBJ2-1	TRBD2	TRBV4-3	-	CASSRRLAPNNEQFF	TGCGCCAGCAGCCGCCGACTAGCGCCTAACAATGAGCAGTTCTTC
TRBJ1-1	TRBD1	TRBV5-1	-	CASSPTPTGAEAFF	TGCGCCAGCAGTCCAACCCCCACAGGGGCTGAAGCTTTCTTT
TRBJ2-7	-	TRBV19	-	CASSIRLESYEQYF	TGTGCCAGTAGTATCCGGCTGGAATCCTACGAGCAGTACTTC
TRBJ2-5	-	TRBV6-6	-	CASSYSLVKRETQYF	TGTGCCAGCAGTTACTCGTTGGTTAAGAGAGAGACCCAGTACTTC
TRBJ1-1	-	TRBV12-1	few	CASSFVPRKGGTNTEAFF	TGTGCCAGCAGCTTTGTCCCCCGGAAGGGTGGAACGAACACTGAAGCTTTCTTT
TRBJ2-3	-	TRBV5-1	once	CASSDTFGGTDTQYF	TGCGCCAGCAGCGACACATTTGGGGGCACAGATACGCAGTATTTT
TRBJ2-1	-	TRBV5-1	-	CASSLGVGTYNEQFF	TGCGCCAGCAGCTTGGGTGTCGGGACTTACAATGAGCAGTTCTTC
TRBJ1-2	-	TRBV11-2	-	CASSLEGGNYGYTF	TGTGCCAGCAGCTTAGAGGGGGGTAACTATGGCTACACCTTC
TRBJ2-7	-	TRBV7-9	-	CASSLEGGPYEQYF	TGTGCCAGCAGCTTAGAGGGGGGACCCTACGAGCAGTACTTC
TRBJ1-4	TRBD1	TRBV2	-	CATTKGTGRNEKLFF	TGTGCCACCACTAAAGGGACAGGGAGAAATGAAAAACTGTTTTTT
TRBJ2-2	-	TRBV28	-	CASSTRQATGELFF	TGTGCCAGCAGTACAAGACAGGCCACCGGGGAGCTGTTTTTT
TRBJ1-2	TRBD1	TRBV10-3	once	CAISLGTGGGIGYTF	TGTGCCATCAGTCTCGGGACAGGGGGCGGGATCGGCTACACCTTC
TRBJ1-6	TRBD1	TRBV7-9	few	CASSLVRTGDSPLHF	TGTGCCAGCAGCTTAGTACGGACAGGGGACTCACCCCTCCACTTT
TRBJ2-7	TRBD1	TRBV11-2	-	CASSSRDRAQYF	TGTGCCAGCAGTTCACGGGACAGGGCTCAGTACTTC
TRBJ1-5	-	TRBV10-1	-	CASSEGGQPQHF	TGCGCCAGCAGTGAGGGGGGTCAGCCCCAGCATTTT
TRBJ2-7	TRBD1	TRBV7-8	-	CASSSGQYYEQYF	TGTGCCAGCAGTTCGGGACAGTACTACGAGCAGTACTTC
TRBJ1-2	TRBD1	TRBV6-5	-	CASSATGAGGYTF	TGTGCCAGCAGTGCAACAGGGGCGGGTGGCTACACCTTC
TRBJ2-7	TRBD2	TRBV5-1	-	CASSLGGTSGIYEQYF	TGCGCCAGCAGCTTGGGGGGGACTAGCGGGATCTACGAGCAGTACTTC
TRBJ1-4	-	TRBV5-1	-	CASSLGTNEKLFF	TGCGCCAGCAGCTTGGGGACTAATGAAAAACTGTTTTTT
TRBJ2-1	TRBD2	TRBV27	few	CASSFFAGGLYEQFF	TGTGCCAGCAGTTTCTTTGCGGGAGGGCTTTATGAGCAGTTCTTC
TRBJ2-4	-	TRBV7-9	-	CASSLANSIQYF	TGTGCCAGCAGCTTAGCGAACTCCATTCAGTACTTC
TRBJ1-1	-	TRBV11-2	-	CASSLGPGLMNTEAFF	TGTGCCAGCAGCTTAGGGCCGGGACTCATGAACACTGAAGCTTTCTTT
TRBJ1-4	TRBD1	TRBV27	-	CASRRNQGQANEKLFF	TGTGCCAGCAGAAGAAACCAGGGACAGGCAAATGAAAAACTGTTTTTT
TRBJ2-1	-	TRBV5-8	once	CASSPDRISYNEQFF	TGTGCCAGCAGCCCCGACAGGATCTCCTACAATGAGCAGTTCTTC
TRBJ2-7	-	TRBV11-1	-	CASSLKGGRGQYF	TGTGCCAGCAGCTTGAAAGGAGGACGGGGGCAGTACTTC
TRBJ2-6	-	TRBV4-2	-	CASSLQGTGANVLTF	TGTGCCAGCAGCCTCCAGGGTACTGGGGCCAACGTCCTGACTTTC
TRBJ2-3	TRBD2	TRBV5-4	-	CASSPPSGTSETTTLDTQYF	TGTGCCAGCAGCCCCCCCTCCGGGACTAGCGAGACAACAACCCTAGATACGCAGTATTTT
TRBJ2-1	TRBD1	TRBV6-6	-	CASSLRTGQFF	TGTGCCAGCAGTCTCAGGACAGGGCAGTTCTTC
TRBJ1-1	-	TRBV29-1	-	CSVLGGNSATEAFF	TGCAGCGTGTTGGGAGGGAATTCGGCCACTGAAGCTTTCTTT
TRBJ2-3	-	TRBV20-1	once	CSARQEGVYF	TGCAGTGCCAGACAGGAAGGCGTGTATTTT